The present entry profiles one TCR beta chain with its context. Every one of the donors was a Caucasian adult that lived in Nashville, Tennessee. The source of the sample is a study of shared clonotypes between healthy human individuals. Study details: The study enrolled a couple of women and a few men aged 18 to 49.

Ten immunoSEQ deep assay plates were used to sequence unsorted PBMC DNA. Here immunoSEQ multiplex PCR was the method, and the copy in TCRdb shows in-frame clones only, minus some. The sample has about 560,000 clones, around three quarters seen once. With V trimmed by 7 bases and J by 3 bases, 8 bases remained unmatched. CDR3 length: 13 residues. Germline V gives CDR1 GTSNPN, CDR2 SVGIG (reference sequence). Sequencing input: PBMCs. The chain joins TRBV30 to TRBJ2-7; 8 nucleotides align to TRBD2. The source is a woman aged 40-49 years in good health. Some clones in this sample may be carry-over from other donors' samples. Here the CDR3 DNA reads TGTGCCTCTTCCCCCGGGACTAGCTACGAGCAGTACTTC. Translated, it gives CASSPGTSYEQYF.